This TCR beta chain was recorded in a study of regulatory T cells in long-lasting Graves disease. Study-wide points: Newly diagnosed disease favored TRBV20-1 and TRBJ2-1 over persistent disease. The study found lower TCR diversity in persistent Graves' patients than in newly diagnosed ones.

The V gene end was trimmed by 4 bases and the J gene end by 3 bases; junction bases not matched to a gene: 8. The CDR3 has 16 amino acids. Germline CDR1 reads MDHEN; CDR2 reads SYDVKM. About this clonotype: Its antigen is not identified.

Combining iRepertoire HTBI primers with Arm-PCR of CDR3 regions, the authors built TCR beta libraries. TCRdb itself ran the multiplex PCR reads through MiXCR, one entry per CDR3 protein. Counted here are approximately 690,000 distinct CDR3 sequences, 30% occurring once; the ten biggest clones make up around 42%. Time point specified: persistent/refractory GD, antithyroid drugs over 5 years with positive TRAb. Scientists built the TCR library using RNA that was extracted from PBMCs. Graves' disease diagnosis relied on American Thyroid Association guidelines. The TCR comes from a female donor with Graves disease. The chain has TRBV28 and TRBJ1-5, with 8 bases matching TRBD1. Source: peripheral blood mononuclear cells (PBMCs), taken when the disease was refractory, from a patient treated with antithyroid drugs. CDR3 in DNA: TGTGCCAGCAGTTCTTGGACAGGGCGGAACAATCAGCCCCAGCATTTT. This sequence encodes CASSSWTGRNNQPQHF.